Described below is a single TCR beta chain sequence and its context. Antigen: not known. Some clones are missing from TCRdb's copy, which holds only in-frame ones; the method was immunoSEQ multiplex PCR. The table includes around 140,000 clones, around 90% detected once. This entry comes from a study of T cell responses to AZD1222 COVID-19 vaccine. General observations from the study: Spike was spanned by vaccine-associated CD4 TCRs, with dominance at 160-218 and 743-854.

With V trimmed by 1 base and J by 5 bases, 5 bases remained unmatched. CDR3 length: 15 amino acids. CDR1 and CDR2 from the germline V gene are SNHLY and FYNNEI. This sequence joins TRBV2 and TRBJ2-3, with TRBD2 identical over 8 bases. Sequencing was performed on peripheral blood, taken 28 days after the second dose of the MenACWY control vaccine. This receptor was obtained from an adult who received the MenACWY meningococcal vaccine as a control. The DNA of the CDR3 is TGTGCCAGCAGTGAAGTGGGCGGGGGGATAGATACGCAGTATTTT. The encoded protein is CASSEVGGGIDTQYF.